The subject of this entry is one T cell receptor (beta chain). The antigen is undetermined. This sample stems from a study of T cells after yellow fever vaccination. Whole-study findings and limits: Post-booster reappearance was seen for most primary-vaccination clones (roughly 96% CD4, 85% to 90% CD8).

This CDR3 contains 14 residues. V dropped 1 base and J dropped 6 bases, with 13 bases sitting between them. The germline CDR1 and CDR2 sequences are LGHNA and YSLEER. TCRdb independently ran MiXCR on the 5' RACE reads; one entry per CDR3 protein. The sample has approximately 510,000 distinct CDR3 sequences, 20% to 25% seen once. This chain uses TRBV4-3 with TRBJ2-7; weak D call: TRBD2 (6 bases). The sequencing here drew on PBMCs, taken 21 days after the first yellow fever vaccination. This TCR was recovered from a man between 18 and 29 years old who received the YFV17D yellow fever vaccine. The CDR3 region is CASSQGTEGREQYF. CDR3 nucleotide sequence: TGCGCCAGCAGCCAAGGGACGGAGGGACGCGAGCAGTACTTC.